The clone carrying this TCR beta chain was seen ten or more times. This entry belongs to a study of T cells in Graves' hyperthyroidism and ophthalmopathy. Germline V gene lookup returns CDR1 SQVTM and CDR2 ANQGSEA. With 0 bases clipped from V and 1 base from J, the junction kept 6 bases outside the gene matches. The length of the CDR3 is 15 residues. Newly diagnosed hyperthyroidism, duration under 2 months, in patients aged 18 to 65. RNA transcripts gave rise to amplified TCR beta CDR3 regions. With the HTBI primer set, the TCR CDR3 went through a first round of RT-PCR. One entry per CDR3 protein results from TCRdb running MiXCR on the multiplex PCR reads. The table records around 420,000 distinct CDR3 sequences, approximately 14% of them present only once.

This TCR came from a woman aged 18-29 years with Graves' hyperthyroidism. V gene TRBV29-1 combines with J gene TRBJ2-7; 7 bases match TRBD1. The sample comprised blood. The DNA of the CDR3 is TGCAGCGTTGAAGAAGGCCGGGACAGTTCCTACGAGCAGTACTTC. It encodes CSVEEGRDSSYEQYF.